This T cell receptor beta chain derives from a study of tumor-infiltrating lymphocytes in localized non-small cell lung cancer. In its sample, this clone ranks as medium-sized. Clones were sequenced by immunoSEQ multiplex PCR, and TCRdb holds only the in-frame ones, with some missing. There are about 14,000 clones in the sample; around 82% occur only once, and under 25% lies in the top ten. Sequenced material: lung tumor tissue. The source is a human donor with non-small cell lung cancer.

This CDR3 is CASSSPLYEQYF. CDR3 coding DNA: TGTGCCAGCAGTTCTCCTCTCTACGAGCAGTACTTC. The genes are TRBV27 and TRBJ2-7; D unclear. The CDR3 length is 12 residues. CDR1 MNHEY and CDR2 SMNVEV come from the germline V gene (reference sequence). The V end was cut by 4 bases, the J end by 3 bases, with 7 bases between.